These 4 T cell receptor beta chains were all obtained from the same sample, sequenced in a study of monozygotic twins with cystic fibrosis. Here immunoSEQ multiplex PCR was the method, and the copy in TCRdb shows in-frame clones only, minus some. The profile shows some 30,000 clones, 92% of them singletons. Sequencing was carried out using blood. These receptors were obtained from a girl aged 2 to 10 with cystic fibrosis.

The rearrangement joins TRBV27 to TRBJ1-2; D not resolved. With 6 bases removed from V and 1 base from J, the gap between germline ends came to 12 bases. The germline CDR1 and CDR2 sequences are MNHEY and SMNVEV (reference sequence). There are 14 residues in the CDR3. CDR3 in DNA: TGTGCCAGCAGGATCGGTATGGGTAACTATGGCTACACCTTC. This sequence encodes CASRIGMGNYGYTF.

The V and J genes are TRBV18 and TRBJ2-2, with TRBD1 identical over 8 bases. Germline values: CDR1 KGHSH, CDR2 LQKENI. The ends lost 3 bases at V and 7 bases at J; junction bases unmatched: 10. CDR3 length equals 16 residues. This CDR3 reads CASSPFSRGQDGELFF. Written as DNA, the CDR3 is TGTGCCAGCTCACCGTTCTCCAGGGGGCAAGACGGGGAGCTGTTTTTT.

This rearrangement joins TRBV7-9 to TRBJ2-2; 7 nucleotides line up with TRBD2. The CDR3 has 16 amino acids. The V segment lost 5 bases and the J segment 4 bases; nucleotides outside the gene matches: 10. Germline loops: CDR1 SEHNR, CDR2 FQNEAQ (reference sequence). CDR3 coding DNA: TGTGCCAGCAGCCTGGTTTGGGACTACCCCACCGGGGAGCTGTTTTTT. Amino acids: CASSLVWDYPTGELFF.

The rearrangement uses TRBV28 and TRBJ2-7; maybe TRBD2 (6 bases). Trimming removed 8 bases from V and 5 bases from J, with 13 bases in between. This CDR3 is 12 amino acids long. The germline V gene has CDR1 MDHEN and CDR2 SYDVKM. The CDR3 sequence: CASRTTLHEQYF. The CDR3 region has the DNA TGTGCCAGCCGGACTACCCTCCACGAGCAGTACTTC.